The rows below give T cell receptor beta chains drawn from one sample of a study of blood T cell repertoires in COVID-19. Only in-frame clones appear in the TCRdb table, and some are missing; sequencing was by immunoSEQ multiplex PCR. The top ten clones hold roughly 9.4% of a sample with more than 200,000 clones, about 86% of them seen once. Sequencing input: peripheral blood. Receptor source: a man aged 35 to 55 with active or convalescent COVID-19. Both conserved end residues are part of each CDR3. D genes are given only for firm matches. Clone size is stated in some rows and not others, as once, few, many or a class when expanded.

clone size	D gene	V gene	J gene	CDR3 protein	CDR3 DNA
NA	NA	TRBV5-1	TRBJ2-1	CASSGYGSRRVNEQFF	TGCGCCAGCAGCGGATACGGGAGCCGGCGGGTCAATGAGCAGTTCTTC
NA	NA	TRBV3-1/TRBV3-2	TRBJ1-6	CASSPRQSSYNSPLHF	TGTGCCAGCAGCCCCAGGCAGAGCTCCTATAATTCACCCCTCCACTTT
NA	TRBD1	TRBV9	TRBJ2-3	CASSVAAGTGSTDTQYF	TGTGCCAGCAGCGTAGCCGCAGGGACAGGATCCACAGATACGCAGTATTTT
NA	NA	TRBV6-4	TRBJ2-2	CASSDSERPTGELFF	TGTGCCAGCAGTGACTCGGAGCGGCCCACCGGGGAGCTGTTTTTT
NA	NA	TRBV18	TRBJ2-5	CASSPVERETQYF	TGTGCCAGCTCACCAGTTGAGCGGGAGACCCAGTACTTC
once	NA	TRBV27	TRBJ2-1	CANRRGLGQSGQFF	TGTGCCAACAGACGGGGTTTAGGTCAATCGGGGCAGTTCTTC
NA	NA	TRBV7-9	TRBJ2-2	CASSQAGSGELFF	TGTGCCAGCAGCCAAGCCGGGTCCGGGGAGCTGTTTTTT
NA	NA	TRBV4-2	TRBJ2-7	CASSQDPGSSYEQYF	TGTGCCAGCAGCCAAGATCCGGGATCCTCCTACGAGCAGTACTTC
NA	TRBD2	TRBV6-5	TRBJ2-1	CASSVGTSGRNEQFF	TGTGCCAGCAGCGTCGGGACTAGCGGTAGGAATGAGCAGTTCTTC
few	NA	TRBV5-1	TRBJ2-3	CASSLGGRTDTQYF	TGCGCCAGCAGCTTGGGGGGCCGCACAGATACGCAGTATTTT
NA	NA	TRBV28	TRBJ2-5	CASILAGQETQYF	TGTGCCAGCATCCTAGCTGGGCAAGAGACCCAGTACTTC
NA	NA	TRBV4-1	TRBJ2-7	CASSLAGGKGSYEQYF	TGCGCCAGCAGCCTAGCCGGGGGTAAGGGTTCCTACGAGCAGTACTTC
once	NA	TRBV30	TRBJ1-1	CAWTTDRWNTEAFF	TGTGCCTGGACCACAGACAGGTGGAACACTGAAGCTTTCTTT
few	NA	TRBV29-1	TRBJ1-1	CSVEGQTNTEAFF	TGCAGCGTTGAAGGGCAGACTAACACTGAAGCTTTCTTT
NA	TRBD2	TRBV12-5	TRBJ2-2	CASALPGGGSGRYGELFF	TGTGCTAGTGCCCTCCCGGGGGGCGGAAGCGGGAGGTACGGGGAGCTGTTTTTT
NA	TRBD1	TRBV19	TRBJ1-3	CASSTGGTGNTIYF	TGTGCCAGTAGTACAGGGGGCACTGGAAACACCATATATTTT
NA	NA	TRBV14	TRBJ1-2	CASSHHGTQDNYGYTF	TGTGCCAGCAGCCACCACGGGACTCAAGACAACTATGGCTACACCTTC
NA	TRBD1	TRBV4-2	TRBJ1-2	CASSQDAPGQGSPRGYGYTF	TGTGCCAGCAGCCAAGACGCTCCGGGACAGGGTAGCCCGAGGGGCTATGGCTACACCTTC
NA	NA	TRBV11-3	TRBJ1-6	CASSPARGNSPLHF	TGTGCCAGCAGCCCGGCGCGGGGTAATTCACCCCTCCACTTT
NA	NA	TRBV4-1	TRBJ1-5	CASSQDRGRDQPQHF	TGCGCCAGCAGCCAAGATCGTGGGAGAGATCAGCCCCAGCATTTT
NA	NA	TRBV12-3/TRBV12-4	TRBJ1-2	CASSLSGGYGYTF	TGTGCCAGCAGTTTATCGGGGGGGTATGGCTACACCTTC
NA	NA	TRBV25-1	TRBJ1-2	CASTLGLGYGYTF	TGTGCCAGCACGCTGGGACTAGGCTATGGCTACACCTTC
NA	NA	TRBV12-3/TRBV12-4	TRBJ1-1	CASSLSVITEAFF	TGTGCCAGCAGTTTGAGTGTGATCACTGAAGCTTTCTTT
NA	TRBD1	TRBV7-2	TRBJ2-6	CASSGTGGVGVLTF	TGTGCCAGCAGCGGCACAGGGGGCGTAGGCGTCCTGACTTTC